The entry below gives a single T cell receptor (beta chain) sequence along with its context. Its antigen is not known. Alongside a J-beta primer mix, a sample-barcoded 5' primer served in a second PCR lasting roughly 6 to 12 cycles. Every single cDNA molecule received a tag from a template-switch adaptor with 12 random nucleotides. MiXCR, run by TCRdb on the 5' RACE reads, gives a single entry per CDR3 protein. The repertoire consists of about 1.4 million distinct CDR3 sequences, with 59% occurring once and the leading ten covering 6.5% to 8%. This sample is part of a study of blood T cells in healthy people across ages. General observations from the study: Diversity estimates from one million T cells were considered underestimates.

V was clipped by 0 bases and J by 4 bases, with 13 bases between them. Germline lookup yields CDR1 DFQATT and CDR2 SNEGSKA (reference sequence). The CDR3 is 15 residues long. At least 6.5 million PBMCs were isolated per sample. Input material: blood. V and J are TRBV20-1 and TRBJ2-1; no clear D gene. This sequence was found in a man aged 18 to 35 in good health. This CDR3 reads CSARDRKGRYNEQFF. In DNA, the CDR3 is TGCAGTGCTAGAGATAGGAAAGGAAGATACAATGAGCAGTTCTTC.